The rows below give T cell receptor beta chains drawn from one sample of a study of regulatory T cells in long-lasting Graves disease. One entry per CDR3 protein results from TCRdb running MiXCR on the multiplex PCR reads. The data hold around 450,000 distinct CDR3 sequences, with around 14% observed a single time. The same sample was also studied in work on T cells in Graves' hyperthyroidism and ophthalmopathy.

The material was peripheral blood mononuclear cells (PBMCs), obtained at new diagnosis, from a patient treated with antithyroid drugs. The receptor source for this set is a woman under 40 with Graves disease. The CDR3 runs from the conserved cysteine through the conserved F or W. The D gene is left open where the match is weak. Clone size appears in some rows only: once, few, many, or a class for an expanded clone.

size: -; V: TRBV12-3/TRBV12-4; J: TRBJ1-4; D: -; DNA: TGTGCCAGCATGGGGGGGTTTAATGAAAAACTGTTTTTT; CDR3: CASMGGFNEKLFF
size: many; V: TRBV5-1; J: TRBJ2-1; D: TRBD2; DNA: TGCGCCAGCAGGACTAGCGGAGGGGGGAATGAGCAGTTCTTC; CDR3: CASRTSGGGNEQFF
size: -; V: TRBV6-2/TRBV6-3; J: TRBJ2-3; D: TRBD2; DNA: TGTGCCAGCAGTTTTACTACTAGCGACACAGATACGCAGTATTTT; CDR3: CASSFTTSDTDTQYF
size: few; V: TRBV30; J: TRBJ1-6; D: -; DNA: TGTGCCTGGGGAGACAGGACACCCCTCCACTTT; CDR3: CAWGDRTPLHF
size: once; V: TRBV5-5; J: TRBJ2-3; D: -; DNA: TGTGCCAGCAGCTTGGGCCGGGGCCTCGGGGATACGCAGTATTTT; CDR3: CASSLGRGLGDTQYF
size: many; V: TRBV5-1; J: TRBJ2-7; D: TRBD2; DNA: TGCGCCAGCAGCTTGCATGCGGGAGGATCCTACGAGCAGTACTTC; CDR3: CASSLHAGGSYEQYF
size: -; V: TRBV9; J: TRBJ2-2; D: TRBD1; DNA: TGTGCCAGCAGCCTTAGGACAGGCCAGGAGGCCGGGGAGCTGTTTTTT; CDR3: CASSLRTGQEAGELFF
size: many; V: TRBV5-1; J: TRBJ1-1; D: -; DNA: TGCGCCAGCAGCTTGGGGGCGGGGTACACTGAAGCTTTCTTT; CDR3: CASSLGAGYTEAFF
size: many; V: TRBV11-2; J: TRBJ2-5; D: -; DNA: TGTGCCAGCAGCTTAGATCATGATGGAGACTACCAAGAGACCCAGTACTTC; CDR3: CASSLDHDGDYQETQYF
size: many; V: TRBV7-2; J: TRBJ2-3; D: -; DNA: TGTGCCAGCAGCTCCTGGCCTAGGGCAGATACGCAGTATTTT; CDR3: CASSSWPRADTQYF
size: many; V: TRBV10-1; J: TRBJ2-1; D: TRBD2; DNA: TGCGCCAGCAGTGGGGGGACTAGCGGGAGCAATGAGCAGTTCTTC; CDR3: CASSGGTSGSNEQFF
size: many; V: TRBV3-1; J: TRBJ2-3; D: -; DNA: TGTGCCAGCAGCCACAGGGAGACCAGCACAGATACGCAGTATTTT; CDR3: CASSHRETSTDTQYF
size: few; V: TRBV5-6; J: TRBJ2-5; D: -; DNA: TGTGCCAGCAGCTTGGTGGGGGGTGAACTGGTATCGGAGACCCAGTACTTC; CDR3: CASSLVGGELVSETQYF
size: few; V: TRBV4-1; J: TRBJ2-7; D: TRBD1; DNA: TGCGCCAGCAGCCAAGTTATCGGACAGGGTAACCACGAGCAGTACTTC; CDR3: CASSQVIGQGNHEQYF
size: many; V: TRBV11-1; J: TRBJ1-1; D: -; DNA: TGTGCCAGCAGTCAGGACAGGAACACTGAAGCTTTCTTT; CDR3: CASSQDRNTEAFF
size: many; V: TRBV3-1; J: TRBJ2-1; D: -; DNA: TGTGCCAGCAGCCAAGATGGGATGGAGCAGTTCTTC; CDR3: CASSQDGMEQFF
size: many; V: TRBV3-1; J: TRBJ2-7; D: -; DNA: TGTGCCAGCAGCCAAGATCTTAGCCTAGCCTACGAGCAGTACTTC; CDR3: CASSQDLSLAYEQYF
size: many; V: TRBV12-3/TRBV12-4; J: TRBJ1-1; D: -; DNA: TGTGCCAGCAGTTTAGCAAACATGAACACTGAAGCTTTCTTT; CDR3: CASSLANMNTEAFF
size: many; V: TRBV24-1; J: TRBJ2-1; D: -; DNA: TGTGCCACCAGTCAACCACAGGGGAGGATAGGCAATGAGCAGTTCTTC; CDR3: CATSQPQGRIGNEQFF
size: many; V: TRBV2; J: TRBJ2-7; D: TRBD2; DNA: TGTGCCAGCAGCTTCGGGAGGGCCTTCTACGAGCAGTACTTC; CDR3: CASSFGRAFYEQYF
size: -; V: TRBV4-1; J: TRBJ2-7; D: -; DNA: TGCGCCAGCAGCCACCGCCGCTCCCCAGGGGTGACCTACGAGCAGTACTTC; CDR3: CASSHRRSPGVTYEQYF
size: -; V: TRBV15; J: TRBJ2-7; D: -; DNA: TGTGCCACCAGCAGAGTTCAGTACTGGGGAGCCCGAGTGGGTGGGAACTACGAGCAGTACTTC; CDR3: CATSRVQYWGARVGGNYEQYF
size: -; V: TRBV2; J: TRBJ1-2; D: -; DNA: TGTGCCAGCAGTGAGGGGTTCATAGGAGGCTACACCTTC; CDR3: CASSEGFIGGYTF
size: few; V: TRBV6-1; J: TRBJ1-1; D: TRBD1; DNA: TGTGCCAGCAGCTCACTCGGGACAGGGGAAGGGGAAGCTTTCTTT; CDR3: CASSSLGTGEGEAFF